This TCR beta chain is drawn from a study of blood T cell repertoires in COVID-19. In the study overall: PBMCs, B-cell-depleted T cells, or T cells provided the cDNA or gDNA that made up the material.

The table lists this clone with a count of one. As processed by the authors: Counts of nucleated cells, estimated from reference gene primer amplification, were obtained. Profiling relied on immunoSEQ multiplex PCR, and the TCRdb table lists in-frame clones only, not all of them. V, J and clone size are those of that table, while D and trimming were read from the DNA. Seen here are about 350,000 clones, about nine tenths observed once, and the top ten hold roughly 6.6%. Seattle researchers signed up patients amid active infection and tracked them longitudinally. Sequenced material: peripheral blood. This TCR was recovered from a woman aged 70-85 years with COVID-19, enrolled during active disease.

CDR3 sequence reads: CASSESGPRTRDEQFF. The CDR3 coding sequence is TGCGCCAGCAGTGAGTCCGGCCCCAGGACACGGGATGAGCAGTTCTTC. The chain joins TRBV10-1 to TRBJ2-1; possibly TRBD1 for D (5 bases). Trimming took off 0 bases at V and 8 bases at J, with 17 bases between the two ends. The CDR3 runs 16 residues. Germline CDR1 reads WNHNN; CDR2 reads SYGVQD (reference sequence).